Below, 20 T cell receptor beta chains from the same sample are listed, as sequenced in a study of T cell responses to AZD1222 COVID-19 vaccine. Here immunoSEQ multiplex PCR was the method, and the copy in TCRdb shows in-frame clones only, minus some. Of 45,000 to 70,000 clones in the sample, around 89% were seen once. This sample comprised peripheral blood, obtained 28 days after the second AZD1222 dose. These receptor sequences come from an adult who received the AZD1222 COVID-19 vaccine.

This clone was picked up one time. The gene calls are TRBV6-5 and TRBJ1-5; D might be TRBD1 (5 bases). Per the germline V gene, CDR1 is MNHEY and CDR2 is SVGAGI. The CDR3 runs to 12 residues. Trimming removed 7 bases from V and 5 bases from J, with 9 bases in between. DNA of the CDR3: TGTGCCAGCAACACAGGTGATCAGCCCCAGCATTTT. Residues: CASNTGDQPQHF.

The rearrangement uses TRBV5-6 and TRBJ1-3; D perhaps matches TRBD1 (6 bases). Germline loops: CDR1 SGHDT, CDR2 YYEEEE. The CDR3 sequence is 16 residues long. Trimming stripped 0 bases from V and 3 bases from J, with 13 bases between. The CDR3 reads CASSLAWGLDGNTIYF. The CDR3 DNA follows: TGTGCCAGCAGCTTGGCTTGGGGGCTAGATGGAAACACCATATATTTT.

The J gene is TRBJ2-7, the V gene TRBV11-3; 9 nucleotides line up with TRBD1. This CDR3 has 15 amino acids. V lost 4 bases, J lost 6 bases, and 10 bases stayed unmatched. Germline V gene lookup returns CDR1 SGHNT and CDR2 YENEEA. The CDR3 region is CASSYSGQGGREQYF. The CDR3 region has the DNA TGTGCCAGCAGCTACTCGGGACAGGGCGGTCGCGAGCAGTACTTC.

The rearrangement uses TRBV6-1 and TRBJ1-1, with D possibly matching TRBD1 (5 bases). Germline V CDR1 and CDR2: MNHNS, SASEGT. V lost 3 bases, J lost 7 bases, and 12 bases lay in between. This CDR3 contains 13 residues. The CDR3 loop is CASSDLGPYEAFF. CDR3 DNA: TGTGCCAGCAGTGACCTGGGGCCTTATGAAGCTTTCTTT.

The chain has TRBV2 and TRBJ1-1, with 11 bases matching TRBD1. The CDR3 is made up of 14 amino acids. Trimming took 6 bases from V and 2 from J; bases not matched to a gene: 2. Germline lookup yields CDR1 SNHLY and CDR2 FYNNEI. The CDR3 DNA is TGTGCCAGCAGGGGACAGGGGGTCAACACTGAAGCTTTCTTT. Its protein product is CASRGQGVNTEAFF.

The chain combines TRBV2 with TRBJ1-6; 7 positions agree with TRBD1. The CDR3 extends over 14 amino acids. Trimming took 4 bases from V and 8 from J; bases not matched to a gene: 5. The germline V gene encodes CDR1 SNHLY and CDR2 FYNNEI. The CDR3, as DNA: TGTGCCAGCAGTGCGACAGGGCGCGATTCACCCCTCCACTTT. The encoded protein is CASSATGRDSPLHF. The full variable domain, rest sourced from reference TRBV2 and TRBJ1-6, is EPEVTQTPSHQVTQMGQEVILRCVPISNHLYFYWYRQILGQKVEFLVSFYNNEISEKSEIFDDQFSVERPDGSNFTLKIRSTKLEDSAMYFCASSATGRDSPLHFGNGTRLTVT.

V is TRBV19 and J is TRBJ2-7; TRBD1 matches 9 bases. The CDR3 runs 16 residues. In germline, CDR1 is LNHDA, CDR2 SQIVND (reference sequence). The V gene end was trimmed by 5 bases and the J gene end by 6 bases; junction bases not matched to a gene: 14. The CDR3 DNA is TGTGCCAGTAGTTCAACACCATCCGGGACAGGGCGCGAGCAGTACTTC. It encodes CASSSTPSGTGREQYF.

J is TRBJ2-2 and V is TRBV12-3 or TRBV12-4; no clear D gene. V shed 7 bases and J shed 1 base, with 7 bases lying between them. The CDR3 totals 13 residues. As DNA, the CDR3 is TGTGCCAGCACCTTAAGGAACACCGGGGAGCTGTTTTTT. Its protein product is CASTLRNTGELFF.

The rearrangement links TRBV25-1 to TRBJ2-7; 8 nucleotides match TRBD2. Germline V gives CDR1 MGHDK, CDR2 SYGVNS. V shed 5 bases and J 3 bases; nucleotides not matched to a gene: 9. This CDR3 has 15 residues. The CDR3 nucleotides read TGTGCCAGCAGTTCCGCCGGGACTAGTGTCTACGAGCAGTACTTC. Translated, it gives CASSSAGTSVYEQYF.

V gene TRBV6-5 combines with J gene TRBJ2-7; tentatively, D is TRBD1 (5 bases). The germline CDR1 and CDR2 sequences are MNHEY and SVGAGI. CDR3 length: 13 amino acids. Trimming shortened V by 2 bases and J by 3 bases, and 8 bases separated the two germline ends. CDR3 DNA: TGTGCCAGCAGTTACGGCAGGGACTACGAGCAGTACTTC. Its translation is CASSYGRDYEQYF.

The chain uses TRBV6-5 and TRBJ1-2, with D unresolved. Germline V gene lookup returns CDR1 MNHEY and CDR2 SVGAGI. The V end lost 6 bases, the J end lost 4 bases, and 15 bases lay between the germline ends. This CDR3 contains 14 residues. CDR3 nucleotide sequence: TGTGCCAGCAGCTCCGAACGGCAGATCTATGGCTACACCTTC. Encoded protein: CASSSERQIYGYTF.

This chain joins TRBV24-1 and TRBJ1-1; D might be TRBD1 (6 bases). This CDR3 has 15 amino acids. Germline V gives CDR1 KGHDR, CDR2 SFDVKD. The germline V and J ends were trimmed by 6 bases and 5 bases, with 18 bases remaining between them. The CDR3 DNA reads as TGTGCCACCAGTAGGGGGGCCGGGGGAAAGACTGAAGCTTTCTTT. This gives the protein CATSRGAGGKTEAFF.

The V call is TRBV6-5, the J call TRBJ1-2, with D unresolved. Per the germline V gene, CDR1 is MNHEY and CDR2 is SVGAGI. The CDR3 has 15 amino acids. V shed 6 bases and J shed 0 bases, with 14 bases lying between them. The CDR3 bases are TGTGCCAGCAGACTCACAGAAGATACTAACTATGGCTACACCTTC. The encoded protein is CASRLTEDTNYGYTF.

The chain couples TRBV30 to TRBJ1-4; possibly TRBD1 for D (5 bases). The CDR3 loop spans 18 amino acids. Germline lookup yields CDR1 GTSNPN and CDR2 SVGIG (reference sequence). Trimming took off 2 bases at V and 0 bases at J, with 19 bases between the two ends. The CDR3 DNA sequence: TGTGCCTGGAGTATTCCGCCGTTTCGGGACCCAACTAATGAAAAACTGTTTTTT. It encodes CAWSIPPFRDPTNEKLFF.

The V call is TRBV6-6, the J call TRBJ2-3; 7 bases align to TRBD2. This CDR3 comprises 19 residues. Germline CDR1 MNHNY, CDR2 SVGAGI (reference sequence). V shed 5 bases and J 0 bases; nucleotides not matched to a gene: 17. The CDR3 nucleotides are TGTGCCAGCAGTCCCCGGCTAGCGGAGTTATCTTCTAGCACAGATACGCAGTATTTT. Translation: CASSPRLAELSSSTDTQYF.

The chain couples TRBV7-8 to TRBJ2-1, with TRBD2 identical over 7 bases. Germline V gene sequence: CDR1 SGHVS, CDR2 FQNEAQ. The junction had 9 bases not matched to a gene; V was cut back by 4 bases and J by 3 bases. CDR3 size: 16 residues. CDR3 in DNA: TGTGCCAGCAGCTCCTACCGGGCTAGCGGCTACAATGAGCAGTTCTTC. Protein sequence: CASSSYRASGYNEQFF.

DNA for the CDR3: TGTGCCAGCAGCGTAGCTACGGGACTAGCGGGAGAACATGAGCAGTTCTTC. This translates into CASSVATGLAGEHEQFF. The rearrangement joins TRBV9 to TRBJ2-1; 14 nucleotides align to TRBD2. Unmatched junction bases numbered 7, after V lost 0 bases and J lost 8 bases. The CDR3 is 17 residues long. Germline assignment: CDR1 SGDLS and CDR2 YYNGEE. Filled out from reference TRBV9 and TRBJ2-1, the complete variable domain reads DSGVTQTPKHLITATGQRVTLRCSPRSGDLSVYWYQQSLDQGLQFLIQYYNGEERAKGNILERFSAQQFPDLHSELNLSSLELGDSALYFCASSVATGLAGEHEQFFGPGTRLTVL.

The genes are TRBV7-9 and TRBJ1-4; D unresolved. The V end was cut by 5 bases, the J end by 0 bases, with 10 bases between. This CDR3 contains 15 residues. Germline V CDR1 and CDR2: SEHNR, FQNEAQ (reference sequence). As DNA, the CDR3 is TGTGCCAGCAGCCGAGGAGGGACAACTAATGAAAAACTGTTTTTT. Amino acids: CASSRGGTTNEKLFF.

The CDR3 sequence: CASSDSPWDRKNTEAFF. Here the CDR3 DNA reads TGTGCCAGCAGTGACTCCCCCTGGGACAGAAAGAACACTGAAGCTTTCTTT. This chain links TRBV6-4 with TRBJ1-1; 7 bases fit TRBD1. Germline V gene sequence: CDR1 MRHNA, CDR2 SNTAGT. This CDR3 region has 17 residues. Germline trimming cut 0 bases from V and 1 base from J; bases unmatched to any gene: 8.

The CDR3 protein is CASRGQKGPYGYTF. In DNA, the CDR3 is TGTGCCAGCCGAGGACAGAAAGGGCCCTATGGCTACACCTTC. The chain joins TRBV28 to TRBJ1-2, with a weak D call TRBD1 (6 bases). The CDR3 covers 14 residues. V lost 8 bases and J 4 bases, leaving 17 bases between the germline ends. Looked up from germline, CDR1 is MDHEN and CDR2 is SYDVKM.